This T cell receptor beta chain came from a study of long-term antiretroviral therapy in people with HIV. Study at large: The earliest samples predate the 2015 immediate-ART recommendation by about a decade. Study-wide results and limits: Compared with controls, HIV repertoires showed narrower CDR3 length ranges. Whichever time point was examined, clones expanded before ART dominated the repertoire.

CDR1 SEHNR and CDR2 FQNEAQ come from the germline V gene (reference sequence). The ends were cut back, 1 base at V and 7 bases at J, with 13 bases in the middle. The length of the CDR3 is 14 residues. As regards this clone: What it binds is not known.

Survey level was the resolution at which the v3.0 immunoSEQ assay ran. The study targeted roughly 35,000-50,000 T-cell genomes per sample in sequencing. Sequencing was performed with immunoSEQ multiplex PCR; in TCRdb, only in-frame clones are kept and a portion is missing. This sample has 30,000 to 40,000 clones, with roughly 87% found just once. The sequence was obtained from a man between 18 and 35 years old with HIV. The sample here was unsorted PBMCs, taken 1.1 years after starting antiretroviral therapy. The gene calls are TRBV7-9 and TRBJ2-5, with D perhaps TRBD1 (5 bases). The CDR3 here is CASSLGAGFGTQYF. CDR3 DNA: TGTGCCAGCAGCTTAGGGGCAGGGTTCGGGACCCAGTACTTC. Based on the CDR3 plus reference TRBV7-9 and TRBJ2-5, the full variable domain is DTGVSQNPRHKITKRGQNVTFRCDPISEHNRLYWYRQTLGQGPEFLTYFQNEAQLEKSRLLSDRFSAERPKGSFSTLEIQRTEQGDSAMYLCASSLGAGFGTQYFGPGTRLLVL.